The clone carrying this T cell receptor beta chain has a count of ten or more. The target antigen is unknown. The sample originates from a study of T cells in Graves' hyperthyroidism and ophthalmopathy. Overall study findings and caveats: Most thyroid clonotypes expanded above 0.001 were also detected in blood.

Germline-derived CDR1 and CDR2 are LNHNV and YYDKDF (reference sequence). The CDR3 runs 16 residues. Trimming cost V 1 base and J 2 bases; bases outside gene matches: 2. Amplified TCR beta CDR3 regions came from RNA transcripts. The study used the HTBI primer set for a first-round RT-PCR of the TCR CDR3. TCRdb redid the calling of the multiplex PCR reads with MiXCR, one entry per CDR3 protein. The sample consists of roughly 500,000 distinct CDR3 sequences, 40% to 50% of them appearing once. Patients were excluded because of uncontrolled infection, other autoimmune disease, pregnancy or lactation. Orbital computed tomography and thyroid ultrasound, together with serum TRAb and thyroxine and clinical symptoms, were used for diagnoses.

The J gene is TRBJ2-2, the V gene TRBV15; 9 bases map to TRBD1. This receptor was obtained from an adult woman with Graves' disease, either hyperthyroidism or ophthalmopathy (not recorded which). The specimen sequenced was peripheral blood or thyroid tissue (not recorded which). In DNA, the CDR3 is TGTGCCACCAGCAGAGGGGGACAGGGAAACACCGGGGAGCTGTTTTTT. This translates into CATSRGGQGNTGELFF.